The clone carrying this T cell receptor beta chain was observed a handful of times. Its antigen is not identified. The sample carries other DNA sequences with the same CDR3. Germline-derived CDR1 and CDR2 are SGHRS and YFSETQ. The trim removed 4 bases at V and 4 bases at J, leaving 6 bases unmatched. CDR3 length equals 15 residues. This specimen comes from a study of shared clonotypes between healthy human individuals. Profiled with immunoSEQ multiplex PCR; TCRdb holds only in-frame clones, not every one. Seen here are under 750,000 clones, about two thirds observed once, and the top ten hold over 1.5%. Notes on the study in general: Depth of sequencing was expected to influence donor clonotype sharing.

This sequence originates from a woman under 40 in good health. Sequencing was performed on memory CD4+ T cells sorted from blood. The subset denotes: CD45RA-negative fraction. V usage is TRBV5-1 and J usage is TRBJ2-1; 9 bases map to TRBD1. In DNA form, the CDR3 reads TGCGCCAGCAGCCCGGGGGACAGGGATTACAATGAGCAGTTCTTC. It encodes CASSPGDRDYNEQFF.